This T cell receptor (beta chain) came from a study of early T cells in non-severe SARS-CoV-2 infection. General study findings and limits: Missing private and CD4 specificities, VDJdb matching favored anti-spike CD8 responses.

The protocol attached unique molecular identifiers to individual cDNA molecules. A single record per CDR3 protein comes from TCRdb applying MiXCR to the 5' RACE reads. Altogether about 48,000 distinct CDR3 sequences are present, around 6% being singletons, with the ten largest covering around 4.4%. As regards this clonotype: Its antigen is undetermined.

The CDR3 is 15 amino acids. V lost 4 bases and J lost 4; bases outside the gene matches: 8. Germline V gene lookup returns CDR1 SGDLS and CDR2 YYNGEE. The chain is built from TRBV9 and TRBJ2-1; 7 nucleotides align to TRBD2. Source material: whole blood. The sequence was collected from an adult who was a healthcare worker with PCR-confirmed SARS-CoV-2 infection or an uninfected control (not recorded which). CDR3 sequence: CASSPTGLPYNEQFF. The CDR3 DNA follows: TGTGCCAGCAGCCCAACGGGACTACCTTACAATGAGCAGTTCTTC. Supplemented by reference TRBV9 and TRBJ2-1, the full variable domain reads DSGVTQTPKHLITATGQRVTLRCSPRSGDLSVYWYQQSLDQGLQFLIQYYNGEERAKGNILERFSAQQFPDLHSELNLSSLELGDSALYFCASSPTGLPYNEQFFGPGTRLTVL.